This TCR beta chain was recovered during a study of regulatory dendritic cells for organ transplantation. Study-level findings and limits: Resting memory CD8+ T cells held the most alloreactive clonotypes. Memory CD8+ T cells were the most oligoclonal; naive cells were highly diverse. Memory CD8+ clonal expansion seemed more limited with regulatory than mature dendritic cells.

Memory T cells were CD45RO+, naive were CD45RA+, sorted by FACS. This clone was picked up a small number of times. The antigen remains unidentified. Assay: immunoSEQ multiplex PCR; the TCRdb copy retains only in-frame clones and omits some. The table shows about 28,000 clones, with 82% occurring only once. CDR3 length: 13 residues. Trimming removed 8 bases at V and 3 bases at J, with 10 bases between. Germline V gene sequence: CDR1 SEHNR, CDR2 FQNEAQ (reference sequence). What was sequenced was naive CD8+ T cells from blood. Sample subset: CD45RA+ naive T cells. This receptor was obtained from a human donor in good health. V usage is TRBV7-9 and J usage is TRBJ1-4; D gene ambiguous. CDR3 bases: TGTGCCAGCGAAGAACAGCCTAATGAAAAACTGTTTTTT. Amino acid sequence: CASEEQPNEKLFF.